The 21 T cell receptor beta chains listed next were all sequenced from one sample in a study of PD-1 blockade in classical Hodgkin lymphoma (dated by TCRdb to 2018 to 2020). Reading the label with the study, this specimen's time point is: cycle 4 day 1 (C4D1), after 5 to 7 weeks of nivolumab. Relapse after autologous stem cell transplantation had occurred in all trial patients, and cohorts A, B and C were distinguished by prior brentuximab vedotin exposure. Magnetic negative selection with a Miltenyi CD8+ T cell isolation kit was used to purify CD8+ T cells from thawed PBMCs. The library was prepared using the immunoSEQ multiplex PCR assay. TCRdb took over this immuneACCESS table, retaining in-frame rearrangements with V and J assigned. Such tables are incomplete; in checked studies, under half of the missing clones stem from an unresolved V gene, and the remainder is unexplained. For this sample the table gives about 4,300 clones, of which less than 75% were detected only once. In total, the top ten clones hold around 24% of the sample.

This material consisted of CD8+ T cells from blood, taken before the fourth cycle of nivolumab. Receptors were obtained from a human donor with classical Hodgkin lymphoma.

This clone is categorized as medium-sized (0.01 to 0.1%). One end of the junction is discordant with germline, which a read error may explain. The genes are TRBV7-7 and TRBJ1-5, with D perhaps matching TRBD1 (5 bases). The CDR3 has 13 residues. From germline, CDR1 is SSHAT and CDR2 FNYEAQ (reference sequence). The CDR3 sequence: CASSRDPNQPQHF. The CDR3 DNA is TGTGCTAGCAGTCGGGACCCTAATCAGCCCCAGCATTTT. The whole variable domain, filled in from reference TRBV7-7 and TRBJ1-5, reads GAGVSQSPRYKVTKRGQDVTLRCDPISSHATLYWYQQALGQGPEFLTYFNYEAQPDKSGLPSDRFSAERPEGSISTLTIQRTEQRDSAMYRCASSRDPNQPQHFGDGTRLSIL.

This chain links TRBV5-6 with TRBJ2-5; the D is unclear. This CDR3 contains 13 residues. Germline lookup yields CDR1 SGHDT and CDR2 YYEEEE. Deletions cut 2 bases from V and 2 bases from J, with 7 bases between. This CDR3 is CASSFEEQETQYF. CDR3 DNA sequence: TGTGCCAGCAGCTTTGAAGAGCAAGAGACCCAGTACTTC.

This clone is deemed large. The chain links TRBV4-2 to TRBJ1-2; 10 bases fit TRBD1. This CDR3 is 16 amino acids long. Trimming at V came to 1 base and at J to 6 bases, leaving 8 bases not matched to a gene. Germline V gives CDR1 LGHNA, CDR2 YNFKEQ. CDR3 sequence reads: CASSQGPGTGVDGYTF. As DNA, the CDR3 is TGTGCCAGCAGCCAAGGACCCGGGACAGGGGTCGATGGCTACACCTTC.

The CDR3 sequence is CASSTRQGATRGAFF. In DNA, the CDR3 is TGTGCCAGTAGTACCCGACAGGGGGCCACTCGGGGGGCTTTCTTT. The gene calls are TRBV19 and TRBJ1-1; TRBD1 aligns across 10 bases. Trimming removed 4 bases from V and 11 bases from J; junction bases left unmatched: 13. CDR1 and CDR2 (germline): LNHDA, SQIVND (reference sequence). The CDR3 is 15 amino acids.

This clone is labeled large. The chain links TRBV9 to TRBJ2-5, with TRBD1 matching 7 bases. J gave up 9 bases and V 0 bases, and 17 bases lay outside the gene matches. The CDR3 is 17 residues long. CDR1 and CDR2 from the germline V gene are SGDLS and YYNGEE. Written as DNA, the CDR3 is TGTGCCAGCAGCGTAGGGCTGAACCAACAGGGGAGAGACCCCCAGTACTTC. This sequence encodes CASSVGLNQQGRDPQYF.

The V call is TRBV4-1, the J call TRBJ2-3; 7 nucleotides match TRBD1. CDR1 and CDR2 from the germline V gene are MGHRA and YSYEKL. The CDR3 totals 16 residues. Trimming took 4 bases from V and 3 from J; bases not matched to a gene: 10. CDR3 nucleotides: TGCGCCAGCAGCCCGCGACTTGCCAGGGGGACAGATACGCAGTATTTT. Translation gives CASSPRLARGTDTQYF.

V is TRBV15 and J is TRBJ2-3; 7 bases are shared with TRBD1. V trimming: 0 bases; J trimming: 4 bases; junction bases outside the gene matches: 13. Per germline, CDR1 LNHNV and CDR2 YYDKDF (reference sequence). CDR3 size: 18 residues. The CDR3 protein is CATSRDYRGTGASDTQYF. For the CDR3, the DNA is TGTGCCACCAGCAGAGATTACCGTGGTACAGGGGCTTCAGATACGCAGTATTTT.

The CDR3 DNA is TGTGCCAGCAGCTTAACGCCCGGACTAGCGGACACAGATACGCAGTATTTT. This gives the protein CASSLTPGLADTDTQYF. V is TRBV7-3 and J is TRBJ2-3; 10 bases align to TRBD2. The CDR3 has 17 amino acids. V was pared by 0 bases and J by 2 bases, with 5 bases of the junction left unmatched. CDR1 and CDR2 (germline): SGHTA, FQGTGA.

This clone was seen a few times. This rearrangement joins TRBV19 to TRBJ1-5; TRBD1 matches 7 bases. This CDR3 region has 12 residues. Germline V gives CDR1 LNHDA, CDR2 SQIVND (reference sequence). V shed 7 bases and J 6 bases; nucleotides not matched to a gene: 3. CDR3: CASNRGAQPQHF. The DNA of the CDR3 is TGTGCCAGTAACAGGGGTGCTCAGCCCCAGCATTTT.

V and J are TRBV19 and TRBJ1-6; D may be TRBD1 (5 bases). CDR3 length equals 18 residues. Trimming removed 0 bases from V and 7 bases from J, with 19 bases in between. CDR1 and CDR2 (germline): LNHDA, SQIVND (reference sequence). The CDR3 sequence: CASSIDLGLSARNSPLHF. The CDR3, as DNA: TGTGCCAGTAGTATAGATCTGGGACTTTCGGCGAGGAATTCACCCCTCCACTTT.

This clone was detected a few times. In DNA form, the CDR3 reads TGCGCCAGCAGCCAAGAAGAGGGGCGGGCAAAACTGTTTTTT. Its protein is CASSQEEGRAKLFF. The chain employs TRBV4-3 and TRBJ1-4, with a weak D call TRBD1 (5 bases). This CDR3 is built from 14 residues. Germline V gene lookup returns CDR1 LGHNA and CDR2 YSLEER. V shed 0 bases and J shed 10 bases, with 12 bases lying between them.

This clone was observed a handful of times. V is TRBV2 and J is TRBJ1-1; 7 bases agree with TRBD1. Germline V gene lookup returns CDR1 SNHLY and CDR2 FYNNEI. This CDR3 is 14 amino acids long. V shed 6 bases and J 5 bases; nucleotides not matched to a gene: 9. In nucleotides, the CDR3 is TGTGCCAGCAGGGAGATGAGGGGGCCAACTGAAGCTTTCTTT. Residues: CASREMRGPTEAFF.

CDR3 region: CASSRTSYNEQFF. CDR3 nucleotide sequence: TGCGCCAGCAGCCGGACTAGCTACAATGAGCAGTTCTTC. This chain joins TRBV5-1 and TRBJ2-1; 7 bases map to TRBD2. Per germline, CDR1 SGHRS and CDR2 YFSETQ. The CDR3 is 13 amino acids. The V and J ends lost 4 bases and 3 bases, in that order; junction bases with no gene match: 1.

The CDR3 nucleotides read TGTGCCAGCAGCCGGACAGATTATAATTCACCCCTCCACTTT. Protein product: CASSRTDYNSPLHF. The V call is TRBV11-2, the J call TRBJ1-6; tentative D call: TRBD1 (6 bases). The germline V and J ends were trimmed by 5 bases and 4 bases, with 9 bases remaining between them. CDR3 size: 14 residues. Germline loops: CDR1 SGHAT, CDR2 FQNNGV.

The rearrangement links TRBV10-1 to TRBJ2-7; either TRBD1 or TRBD2 may supply D (6 bases each). Trimming cost V 5 bases and J 5 bases, with 10 bases left between them. This CDR3 is built from 12 residues. From germline, CDR1 is WNHNN and CDR2 SYGVQD (reference sequence). The CDR3 region has the DNA TGCGCCAGCAGTTCGGGGGACAACGAGCAGTACTTC. Its translation: CASSSGDNEQYF.

The chain has TRBV9 and TRBJ1-1, with D tentatively TRBD1 (5 bases). With 3 bases removed from V and 4 bases from J, the gap between germline ends came to 13 bases. Germline-derived CDR1 and CDR2 are SGDLS and YYNGEE. This CDR3 has 14 residues. This CDR3 is CASSEDDRGTEAFF. The CDR3 coding sequence is TGTGCCAGCAGCGAGGACGACAGAGGCACTGAAGCTTTCTTT.

V is TRBV9 and J is TRBJ1-5; D unclear. Germline CDR1 and CDR2: SGDLS and YYNGEE. Trimming took off 0 bases at V and 4 bases at J, with 11 bases between the two ends. The CDR3 is 15 amino acids. The CDR3 region is CASSVGPFSNQPQHF. CDR3 nucleotides: TGTGCCAGCAGCGTAGGTCCGTTTAGTAATCAGCCCCAGCATTTT.

The chain couples TRBV6-5 to TRBJ1-2, with 7 nucleotides matching TRBD1. Trimming removed 5 bases from V and 5 bases from J; junction bases left unmatched: 8. The CDR3 spans 14 residues. Germline values: CDR1 MNHEY, CDR2 SVGAGI. The CDR3 protein is CASSRTDRAYGYTF. CDR3 nucleotides: TGTGCCAGCAGTCGGACCGACAGGGCATATGGCTACACCTTC.

The V and J genes are TRBV7-2 and TRBJ1-1; D perhaps matches TRBD1 (5 bases). The CDR3 runs to 12 residues. V was clipped by 6 bases and J by 7 bases, with 12 bases between them. The germline V gene has CDR1 SGHTA and CDR2 FQGNSA. CDR3 sequence: CASREPGGEAFF. CDR3 DNA sequence: TGTGCCAGCAGAGAACCTGGGGGTGAAGCTTTCTTT.

The rearrangement joins TRBV6-6 to TRBJ2-3, with 10 positions matching TRBD2. Germline V gives CDR1 MNHNY, CDR2 SVGAGI (reference sequence). This CDR3 has 14 amino acids. The V and J ends lost 5 bases and 5 bases, in that order; junction bases with no gene match: 4. The CDR3 sequence: CASSKAGGQDTQYF. The CDR3 region has the DNA TGTGCCAGCAGTAAAGCGGGGGGGCAAGATACGCAGTATTTT.

The rearrangement uses TRBV19 and TRBJ2-3; a possible D gene is TRBD2 (6 bases). The CDR3 covers 16 residues. The germline gives CDR1 LNHDA, CDR2 SQIVND (reference sequence). Trimming took 4 bases from V and 2 from J, leaving 16 bases between them. The DNA for the CDR3 is TGTGCCAGTAGTACCTTAGCGGTCCGTCTCACAGATACGCAGTATTTT. Translating gives CASSTLAVRLTDTQYF.